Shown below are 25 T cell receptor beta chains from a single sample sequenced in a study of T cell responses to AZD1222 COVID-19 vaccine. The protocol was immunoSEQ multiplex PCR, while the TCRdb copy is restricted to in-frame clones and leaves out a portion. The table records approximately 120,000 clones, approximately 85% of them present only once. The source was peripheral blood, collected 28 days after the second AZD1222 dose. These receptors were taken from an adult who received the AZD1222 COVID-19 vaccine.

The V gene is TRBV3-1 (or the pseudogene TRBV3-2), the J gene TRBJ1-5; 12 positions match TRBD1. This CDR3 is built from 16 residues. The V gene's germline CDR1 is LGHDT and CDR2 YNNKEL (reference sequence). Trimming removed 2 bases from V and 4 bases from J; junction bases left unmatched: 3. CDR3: CASSQSGQGANQPQHF. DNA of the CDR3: TGTGCCAGCAGCCAATCGGGACAGGGGGCAAATCAGCCCCAGCATTTT.

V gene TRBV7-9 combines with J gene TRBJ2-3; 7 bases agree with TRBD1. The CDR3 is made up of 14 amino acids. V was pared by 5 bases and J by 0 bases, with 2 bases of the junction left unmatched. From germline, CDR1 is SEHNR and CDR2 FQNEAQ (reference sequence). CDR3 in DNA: TGTGCCAGCAGCCGGACAGGAAGCACAGATACGCAGTATTTT. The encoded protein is CASSRTGSTDTQYF.

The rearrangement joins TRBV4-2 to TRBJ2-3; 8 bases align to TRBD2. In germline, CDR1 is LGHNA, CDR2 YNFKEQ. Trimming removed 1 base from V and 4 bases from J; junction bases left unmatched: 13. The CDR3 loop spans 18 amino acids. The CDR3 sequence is CASSQVVPGGAGADTQYF. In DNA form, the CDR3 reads TGTGCCAGCAGCCAAGTGGTGCCCGGGGGGGCCGGGGCAGATACGCAGTATTTT.

CDR3 sequence reads: CASSLNQGGGNEQFF. The CDR3 nucleotides read TGTGCCAGCAGCCTAAATCAGGGGGGAGGAAATGAGCAGTTCTTC. The chain combines TRBV7-3 with TRBJ2-1; weak D call: TRBD1 (7 bases). V gave up 5 bases and J gave up 7 bases, with 18 bases separating them. Per germline, CDR1 SGHTA and CDR2 FQGTGA. The CDR3 covers 15 residues.

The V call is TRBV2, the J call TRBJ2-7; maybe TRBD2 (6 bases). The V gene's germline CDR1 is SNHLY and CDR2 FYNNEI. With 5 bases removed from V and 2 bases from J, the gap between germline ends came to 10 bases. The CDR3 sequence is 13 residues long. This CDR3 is CASSPAGTYEQYF. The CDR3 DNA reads TGTGCCAGCAGTCCGGCGGGGACCTACGAGCAGTACTTC. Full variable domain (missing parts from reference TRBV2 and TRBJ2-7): EPEVTQTPSHQVTQMGQEVILRCVPISNHLYFYWYRQILGQKVEFLVSFYNNEISEKSEIFDDQFSVERPDGSNFTLKIRSTKLEDSAMYFCASSPAGTYEQYFGPGTRLTVT.

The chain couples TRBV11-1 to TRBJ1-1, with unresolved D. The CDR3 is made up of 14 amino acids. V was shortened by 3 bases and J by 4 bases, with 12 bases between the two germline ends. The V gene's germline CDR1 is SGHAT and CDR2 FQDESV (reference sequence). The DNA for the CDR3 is TGTGCCAGCAGCTTCGAGCAGGCCCTCACTGAAGCTTTCTTT. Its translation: CASSFEQALTEAFF.

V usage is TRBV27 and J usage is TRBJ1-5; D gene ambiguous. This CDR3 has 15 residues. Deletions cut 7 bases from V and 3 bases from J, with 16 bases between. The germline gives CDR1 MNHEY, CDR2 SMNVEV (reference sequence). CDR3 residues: CASTQVGGLNQPQHF. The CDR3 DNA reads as TGTGCCAGCACCCAGGTCGGCGGCCTCAATCAGCCCCAGCATTTT.

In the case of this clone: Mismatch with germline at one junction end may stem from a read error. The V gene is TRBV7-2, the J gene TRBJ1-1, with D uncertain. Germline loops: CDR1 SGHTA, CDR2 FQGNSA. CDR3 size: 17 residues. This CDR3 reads CASSFSFGVRMNTEAFF. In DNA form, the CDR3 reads TGTGCCAGCAGCTTTAGTTTTGGGGTAAGAATGAACACTGAAGCTTTTTTT.

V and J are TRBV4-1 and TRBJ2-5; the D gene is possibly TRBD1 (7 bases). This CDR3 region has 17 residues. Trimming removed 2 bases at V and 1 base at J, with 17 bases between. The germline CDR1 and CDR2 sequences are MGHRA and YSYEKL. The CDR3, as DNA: TGCGCCAGCAGCCAAATGGGGGGACAGATCAGCCAAGAGACCCAGTACTTC. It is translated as CASSQMGGQISQETQYF.

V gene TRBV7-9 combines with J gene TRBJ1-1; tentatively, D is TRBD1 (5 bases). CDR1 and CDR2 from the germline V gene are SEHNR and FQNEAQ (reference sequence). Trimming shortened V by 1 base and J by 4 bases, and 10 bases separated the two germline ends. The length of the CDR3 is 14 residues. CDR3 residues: CASSLGYGATEAFF. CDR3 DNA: TGTGCCAGCAGCTTAGGATATGGGGCCACTGAAGCTTTCTTT.

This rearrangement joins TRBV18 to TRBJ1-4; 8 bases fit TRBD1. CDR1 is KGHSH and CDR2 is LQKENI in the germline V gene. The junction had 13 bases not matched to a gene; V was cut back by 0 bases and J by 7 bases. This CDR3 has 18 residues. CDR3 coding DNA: TGTGCCAGCTCACCACCAAATACGTTAGGACAGGGAGGTGAAAAACTGTTTTTT. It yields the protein CASSPPNTLGQGGEKLFF.

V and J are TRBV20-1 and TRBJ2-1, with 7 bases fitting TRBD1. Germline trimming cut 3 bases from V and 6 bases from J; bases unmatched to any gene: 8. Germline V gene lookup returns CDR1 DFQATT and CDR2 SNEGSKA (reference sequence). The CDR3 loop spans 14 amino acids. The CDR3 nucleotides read TGCAGTGCTAGTCCGATGTCAGGGGGCAATGAGCAGTTCTTC. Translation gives CSASPMSGGNEQFF.

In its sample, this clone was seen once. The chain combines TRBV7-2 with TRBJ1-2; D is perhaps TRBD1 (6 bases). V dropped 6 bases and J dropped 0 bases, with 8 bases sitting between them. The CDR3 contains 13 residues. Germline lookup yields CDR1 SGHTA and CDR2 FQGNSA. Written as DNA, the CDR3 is TGTGCCAGCAGTTCAGGGGCTAACTATGGCTACACCTTC. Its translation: CASSSGANYGYTF.

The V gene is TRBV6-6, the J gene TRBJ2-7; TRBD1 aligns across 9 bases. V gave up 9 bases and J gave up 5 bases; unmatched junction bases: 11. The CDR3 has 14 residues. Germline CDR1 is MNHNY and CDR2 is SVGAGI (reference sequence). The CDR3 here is CASLPGTGMNEQYF. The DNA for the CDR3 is TGTGCCAGTTTACCCGGGACAGGGATGAACGAGCAGTACTTC.

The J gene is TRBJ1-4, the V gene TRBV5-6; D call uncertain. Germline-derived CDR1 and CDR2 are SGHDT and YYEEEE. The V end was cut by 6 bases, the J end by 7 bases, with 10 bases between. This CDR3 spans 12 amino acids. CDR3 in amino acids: CASKGKSEKLFF. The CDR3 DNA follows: TGTGCCAGCAAAGGGAAGAGTGAAAAACTGTTTTTT.

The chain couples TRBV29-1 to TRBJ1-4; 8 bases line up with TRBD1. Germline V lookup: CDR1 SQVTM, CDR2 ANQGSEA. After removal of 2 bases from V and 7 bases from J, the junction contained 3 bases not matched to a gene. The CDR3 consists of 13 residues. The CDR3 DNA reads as TGCAGCGTTGAATGGGACAGGAGTGAAAAACTGTTTTTT. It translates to CSVEWDRSEKLFF.

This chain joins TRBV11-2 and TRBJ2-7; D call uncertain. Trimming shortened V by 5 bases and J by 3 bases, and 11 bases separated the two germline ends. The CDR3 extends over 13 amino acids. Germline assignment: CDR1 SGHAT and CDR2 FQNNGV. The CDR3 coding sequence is TGTGCCAGCAGCCCCGAAATGTTCTACGAGCAGTACTTC. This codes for CASSPEMFYEQYF.

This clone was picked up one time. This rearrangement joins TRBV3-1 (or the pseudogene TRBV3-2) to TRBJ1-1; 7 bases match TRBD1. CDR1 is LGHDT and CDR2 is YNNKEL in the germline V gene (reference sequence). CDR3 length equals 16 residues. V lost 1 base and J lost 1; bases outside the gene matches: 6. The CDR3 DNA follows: TGTGCCAGCAGCCAAGTCCCCCGGACAGGGAACACTGAAGCTTTCTTT. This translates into CASSQVPRTGNTEAFF.

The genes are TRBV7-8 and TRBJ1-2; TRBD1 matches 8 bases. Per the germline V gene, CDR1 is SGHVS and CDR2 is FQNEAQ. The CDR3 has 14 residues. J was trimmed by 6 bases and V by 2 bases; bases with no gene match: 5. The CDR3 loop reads CASSLRQGLHGYTF. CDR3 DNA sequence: TGTGCCAGCAGCTTAAGACAGGGGCTCCATGGCTACACCTTC.

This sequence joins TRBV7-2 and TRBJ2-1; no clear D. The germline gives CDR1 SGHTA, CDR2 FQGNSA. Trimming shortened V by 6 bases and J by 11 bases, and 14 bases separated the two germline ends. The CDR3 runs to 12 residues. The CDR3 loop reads CASSSDGRKQFF. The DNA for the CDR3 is TGTGCCAGCAGTTCAGACGGGCGGAAGCAGTTCTTC.

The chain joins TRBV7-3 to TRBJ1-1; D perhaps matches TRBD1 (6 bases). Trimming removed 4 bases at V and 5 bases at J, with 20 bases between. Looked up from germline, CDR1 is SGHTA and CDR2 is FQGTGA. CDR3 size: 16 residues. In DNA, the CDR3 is TGTGCCAGCAGCTCAACCGGGGGGCCGGGAACTACTGAAGCTTTCTTT. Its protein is CASSSTGGPGTTEAFF.

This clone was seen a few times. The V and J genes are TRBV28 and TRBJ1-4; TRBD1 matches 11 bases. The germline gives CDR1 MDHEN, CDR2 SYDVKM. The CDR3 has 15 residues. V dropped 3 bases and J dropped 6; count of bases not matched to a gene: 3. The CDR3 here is CASSLGGQGDEKLFF. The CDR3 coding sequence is TGTGCCAGCAGTTTGGGGGGACAGGGGGATGAAAAACTGTTTTTT.

The DNA of the CDR3 is TGTGCCAGCACCATTTCGGCCCAAGGAAAACTGTTTTTT. This sequence encodes CASTISAQGKLFF. The chain recombines TRBV6-6 with TRBJ1-4; D remains unclear. Trimming took 7 bases from V and 10 from J, leaving 16 bases between them. The CDR3 covers 13 residues. The germline V gene has CDR1 MNHNY and CDR2 SVGAGI (reference sequence).

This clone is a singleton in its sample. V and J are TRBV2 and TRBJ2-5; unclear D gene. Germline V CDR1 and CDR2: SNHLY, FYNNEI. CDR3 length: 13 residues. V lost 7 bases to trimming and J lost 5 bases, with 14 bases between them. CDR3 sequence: CASTPDPRETQYF. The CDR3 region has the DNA TGTGCCAGCACCCCGGACCCTCGGGAGACCCAGTACTTC.

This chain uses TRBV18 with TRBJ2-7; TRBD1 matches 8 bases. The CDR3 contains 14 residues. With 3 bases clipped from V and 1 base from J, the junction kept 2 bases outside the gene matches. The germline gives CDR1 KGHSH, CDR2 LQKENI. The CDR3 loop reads CASSPGQVSYEQYF. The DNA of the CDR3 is TGTGCCAGCTCACCGGGACAGGTTTCCTACGAGCAGTACTTC.